This T cell receptor (beta chain) originates from a study of blood T cell repertoires in COVID-19. CDR1 is SQVTM, CDR2 ANQGSEA, per germline. V dropped 4 bases and J dropped 2 bases, with 9 bases sitting between them. This CDR3 is 12 amino acids long. Assay: immunoSEQ multiplex PCR; the TCRdb copy retains only in-frame clones and omits some. The table has roughly 86,000 clones, almost 85% seen once. Specimen: peripheral blood. This clonotype originated in a human donor in a cohort sampled during active COVID-19. V is TRBV29-1 and J is TRBJ2-7; possible D gene TRBD1, 5 bases. The CDR3 DNA reads TGCAGCGTTGCAAGGGGAACCTACGAGCAGTACTTC. Protein product: CSVARGTYEQYF.